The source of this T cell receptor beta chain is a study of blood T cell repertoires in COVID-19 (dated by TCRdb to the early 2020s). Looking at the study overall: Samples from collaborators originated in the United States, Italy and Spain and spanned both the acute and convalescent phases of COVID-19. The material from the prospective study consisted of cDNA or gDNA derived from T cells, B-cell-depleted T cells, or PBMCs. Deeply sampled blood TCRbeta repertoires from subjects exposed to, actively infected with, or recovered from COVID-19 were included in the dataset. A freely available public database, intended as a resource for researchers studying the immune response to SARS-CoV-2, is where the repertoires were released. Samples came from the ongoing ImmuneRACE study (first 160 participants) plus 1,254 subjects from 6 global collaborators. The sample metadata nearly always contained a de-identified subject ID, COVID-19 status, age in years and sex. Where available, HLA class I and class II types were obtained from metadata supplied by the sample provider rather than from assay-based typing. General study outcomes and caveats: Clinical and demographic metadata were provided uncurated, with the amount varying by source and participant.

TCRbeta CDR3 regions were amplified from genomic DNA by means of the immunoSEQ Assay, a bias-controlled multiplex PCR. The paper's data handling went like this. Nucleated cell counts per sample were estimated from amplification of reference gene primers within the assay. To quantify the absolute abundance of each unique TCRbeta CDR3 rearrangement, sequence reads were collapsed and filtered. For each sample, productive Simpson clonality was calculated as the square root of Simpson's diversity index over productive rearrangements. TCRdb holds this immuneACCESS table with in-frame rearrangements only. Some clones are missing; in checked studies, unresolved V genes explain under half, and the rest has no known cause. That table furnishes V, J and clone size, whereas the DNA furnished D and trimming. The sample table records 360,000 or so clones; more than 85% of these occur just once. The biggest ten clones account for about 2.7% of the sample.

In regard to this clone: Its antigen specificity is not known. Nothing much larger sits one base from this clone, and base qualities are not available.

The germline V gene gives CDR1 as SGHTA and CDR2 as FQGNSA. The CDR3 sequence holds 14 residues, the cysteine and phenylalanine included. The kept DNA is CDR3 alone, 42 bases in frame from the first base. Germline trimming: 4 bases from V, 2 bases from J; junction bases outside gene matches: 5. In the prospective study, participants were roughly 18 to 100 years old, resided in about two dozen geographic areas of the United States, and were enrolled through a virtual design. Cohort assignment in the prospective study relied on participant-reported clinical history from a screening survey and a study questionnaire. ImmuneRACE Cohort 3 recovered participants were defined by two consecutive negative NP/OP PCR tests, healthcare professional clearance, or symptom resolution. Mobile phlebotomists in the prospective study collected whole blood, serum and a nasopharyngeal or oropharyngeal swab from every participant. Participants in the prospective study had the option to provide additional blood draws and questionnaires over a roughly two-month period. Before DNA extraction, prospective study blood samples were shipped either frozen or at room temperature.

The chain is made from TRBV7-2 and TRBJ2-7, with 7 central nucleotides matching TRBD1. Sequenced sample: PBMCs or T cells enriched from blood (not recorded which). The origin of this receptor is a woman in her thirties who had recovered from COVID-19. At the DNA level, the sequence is TGTGCCAGCAGCTCGGGACAGTCCACCTACGAGCAGTACTTC. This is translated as CASSSGQSTYEQYF.